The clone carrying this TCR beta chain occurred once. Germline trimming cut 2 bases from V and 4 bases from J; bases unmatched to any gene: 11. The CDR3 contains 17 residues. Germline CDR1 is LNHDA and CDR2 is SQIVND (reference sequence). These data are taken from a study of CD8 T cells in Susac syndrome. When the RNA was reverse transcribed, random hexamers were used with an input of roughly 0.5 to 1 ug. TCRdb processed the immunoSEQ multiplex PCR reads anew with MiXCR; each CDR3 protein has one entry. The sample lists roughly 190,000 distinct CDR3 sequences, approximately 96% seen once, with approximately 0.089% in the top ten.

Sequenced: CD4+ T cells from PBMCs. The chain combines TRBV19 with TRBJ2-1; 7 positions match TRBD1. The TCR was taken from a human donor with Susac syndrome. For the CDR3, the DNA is TGTGCCAGTAGTATACCCCACAGGGGTCTTGGGTACAATGAGCAGTTCTTC. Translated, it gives CASSIPHRGLGYNEQFF. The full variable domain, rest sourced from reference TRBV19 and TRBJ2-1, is DGGITQSPKYLFRKEGQNVTLSCEQNLNHDAMYWYRQDPGQGLRLIYYSQIVNDFQKGDIAEGYSVSREKKESFPLTVTSAQKNPTAFYLCASSIPHRGLGYNEQFFGPGTRLTVL.